A single sample is the source of the 25 T cell receptor beta chains below, sequenced in a study of T cells after yellow fever vaccination. TCRdb reprocessed the 5' RACE reads with MiXCR, giving one entry per CDR3 protein. The sample consists of hundreds of thousands of distinct CDR3 sequences, approximately 13% of them appearing once. Sequences were derived from PBMCs, sampled on the day of the yellow fever booster vaccination. Source of these receptors: a man aged 30 to 39 who received the YFV17D yellow fever vaccine.

This sequence joins TRBV7-9 and TRBJ1-4; unclear D gene. Germline V gives CDR1 SEHNR, CDR2 FQNEAQ (reference sequence). The CDR3 extends over 15 amino acids. Deletions cut 5 bases from V and 5 bases from J, with 15 bases between. The CDR3 protein is CASSRAPTGNEKLFF. The CDR3 nucleotides are TGTGCCAGCAGCCGCGCGCCGACGGGAAATGAAAAACTGTTTTTT.

In its sample, this clonotype was seen a few times. This sequence joins TRBV20-1 and TRBJ2-3; 9 bases agree with TRBD2. The ends lost 6 bases at V and 3 bases at J; junction bases unmatched: 19. The length of the CDR3 is 18 residues. From germline, CDR1 is DFQATT and CDR2 SNEGSKA (reference sequence). Here the CDR3 reads CSAPPLAGRRGNTDTQYF. The CDR3 DNA reads TGCAGTGCCCCCCCCCTAGCGGGAAGGAGGGGAAATACAGATACGCAGTATTTT.

In this sample, this clonotype turned up a few times. The chain links TRBV5-1 to TRBJ1-1; 7 bases align to TRBD1. Germline lookup yields CDR1 SGHRS and CDR2 YFSETQ. J gave up 0 bases and V 4 bases, and 6 bases lay outside the gene matches. CDR3 size: 15 residues. CDR3 region: CASSTRDRLNTEAFF. The CDR3 DNA reads as TGCGCCAGCAGCACACGGGACAGACTGAACACTGAAGCTTTCTTT. The full variable domain, with the rest looked up from reference TRBV5-1 and TRBJ1-1, is KAGVTQTPRYLIKTRGQQVTLSCSPISGHRSVSWYQQTPGQGLQFLFEYFSETQRNKGNFPGRFSGRQFSNSRSEMNVSTLELGDSALYLCASSTRDRLNTEAFFGQGTRLTVV.

There are a few counts of this clonotype. The genes are TRBV7-3 and TRBJ2-6; D call uncertain. The CDR3 length is 16 residues. The V and J ends lost 5 bases and 4 bases respectively, with 15 bases between them. Germline V gene data show CDR1 as SGHTA and CDR2 as FQGTGA. In DNA, the CDR3 is TGTGCCAGCAGCACCCGAACGACACTAGGGGCCAACGTCCTGACTTTC. Translating it yields CASSTRTTLGANVLTF.

This clonotype was detected once. The CDR3 sequence: CSARDTGRFEQYF. The CDR3 DNA reads TGCAGTGCTAGAGATACAGGGCGCTTCGAGCAGTACTTC. The V gene is TRBV20-1, the J gene TRBJ2-7; tentative D call: TRBD1 (6 bases). The CDR3 spans 13 residues. V shed 0 bases and J shed 6 bases, with 12 bases lying between them. The germline gives CDR1 DFQATT, CDR2 SNEGSKA (reference sequence).

The sample holds a few counts of this clonotype. The chain employs TRBV20-1 and TRBJ1-1, with D uncertain. CDR1 DFQATT and CDR2 SNEGSKA come from the germline V gene (reference sequence). Between the trimmed V and J ends, which lost 4 bases and 4 bases, there was a span of 4 bases. This CDR3 region has 10 residues. CDR3 in amino acids: CSAMGTEAFF. In DNA, the CDR3 is TGCAGTGCTATGGGCACTGAAGCTTTCTTT.

This clonotype appeared a few times. J is TRBJ2-2 and V is TRBV20-1; D is ambiguous. Germline CDR1 is DFQATT and CDR2 is SNEGSKA (reference sequence). CDR3 size: 14 residues. Trimming shortened V by 0 bases and J by 2 bases, and 7 bases separated the two germline ends. The CDR3 DNA sequence: TGCAGTGCTAGAGATAACAGAAACACCGGGGAGCTGTTTTTT. It encodes CSARDNRNTGELFF.

The sample holds many counts of this clonotype. The chain carries TRBV11-2 and TRBJ2-1; the match to TRBD2 covers 10 bases. Trimming at V came to 5 bases and at J to 7 bases, leaving 8 bases not matched to a gene. CDR1 is SGHAT and CDR2 is FQNNGV in the germline V gene. The CDR3 covers 15 residues. The CDR3 DNA sequence: TGTGCCAGCAGCCCGACTAGCGGGCCACGAAATGAGCAGTTCTTC. Translation gives CASSPTSGPRNEQFF.

The chain has TRBV2 and TRBJ1-5; D gene ambiguous. This CDR3 contains 14 residues. Looked up from germline, CDR1 is SNHLY and CDR2 is FYNNEI. V was shortened by 2 bases and J by 4 bases, with 9 bases between the two germline ends. The CDR3 DNA follows: TGTGCCAGCAGTGAAATTCGGCGGAATCAGCCCCAGCATTTT. Its protein product is CASSEIRRNQPQHF.

V usage is TRBV5-1 and J usage is TRBJ2-5; D may correspond to TRBD1 or TRBD2 (5 bases each). CDR1 SGHRS and CDR2 YFSETQ come from the germline V gene. The CDR3 covers 14 residues. Trimming stripped 1 base from V and 5 bases from J, with 12 bases between. DNA for the CDR3: TGCGCCAGCAGCTTGTTGCAGGGCGGGGAGACCCAGTACTTC. It codes for CASSLLQGGETQYF. The complete variable domain, with remaining parts taken from reference TRBV5-1 and TRBJ2-5, reads KAGVTQTPRYLIKTRGQQVTLSCSPISGHRSVSWYQQTPGQGLQFLFEYFSETQRNKGNFPGRFSGRQFSNSRSEMNVSTLELGDSALYLCASSLLQGGETQYFGPGTRLLVL.

The chain joins TRBV2 to TRBJ2-3; TRBD2 matches at 11 bases. V trimming: 2 bases; J trimming: 6 bases; junction bases outside the gene matches: 7. From germline, CDR1 is SNHLY and CDR2 FYNNEI. This CDR3 comprises 16 residues. CDR3 sequence: CASSERSGRAADTQYF. The CDR3 nucleotides are TGTGCCAGCAGTGAACGTAGCGGGAGGGCGGCCGATACGCAGTATTTT.

The chain has TRBV1 and TRBJ2-1; the table's D call, TRBD2, has no DNA check behind it. TRBV1 is designated a pseudogene. This CDR3 has 18 amino acids. CDR3 residues: CASSHTPPLVGTTNEQFF. The CDR3 nucleotides read TGTGCCAGCAGCCACACCCCTCCCCTAGTAGGGACCACCAATGAGCAGTTCTTC.

The V and J genes are TRBV3-1 and TRBJ2-3, with 16 nucleotides matching TRBD2. There are 18 residues in the CDR3. CDR1 and CDR2 from the germline V gene are LGHDT and YNNKEL (reference sequence). The V gene end was trimmed by 4 bases and the J gene end by 4 bases; junction bases not matched to a gene: 8. DNA of the CDR3: TGTGCCAGCAGCCCATCGGGACTAGCGGGAGGGGACGCAGATACGCAGTATTTT. This sequence encodes CASSPSGLAGGDADTQYF.

The V gene is TRBV18, the J gene TRBJ1-6; D unresolved. V was shortened by 4 bases and J by 9 bases, with 10 bases between the two germline ends. The CDR3 runs 13 residues. Germline V gene data show CDR1 as KGHSH and CDR2 as LQKENI. The CDR3 DNA follows: TGTGCCAGCTCACAGGAGCTGGGTTCACCCCTCCACTTT. Encoded protein: CASSQELGSPLHF.

This clonotype has a handful of counts. V gene TRBV6-1 combines with J gene TRBJ1-2; maybe TRBD1 (6 bases). This CDR3 contains 12 residues. The ends were cut back, 11 bases at V and 4 bases at J, with 14 bases in the middle. Looked up from germline, CDR1 is MNHNS and CDR2 is SASEGT. The CDR3: CAGLRDTYGYTF. In DNA form, the CDR3 reads TGTGCCGGGCTCCGGGACACCTATGGCTACACCTTC.

This chain links TRBV4-3 with TRBJ2-7; unclear D gene. CDR1 is LGHNA and CDR2 is YSLEER in the germline V gene. V was cut by 0 bases and J by 5 bases, with 14 bases left in between. CDR3 length: 15 amino acids. In nucleotides, the CDR3 is TGCGCCAGCAGCCAAGATGGTGCGGCCCGGAACGAGCAGTACTTC. This translates into CASSQDGAARNEQYF.

This clonotype was observed at least ten times. CDR3 sequence (DNA): TGTGCCAGCAGTTTAGGCCAATCCTACGAGCAGTACTTC. This sequence encodes CASSLGQSYEQYF. The genes are TRBV12-3 or TRBV12-4 and TRBJ2-7; unclear D gene. Trimming stripped 1 base from V and 1 base from J, with 5 bases between. CDR3 length: 13 amino acids.

Only a few counts were recorded for this clonotype. The V and J genes are TRBV7-2 and TRBJ2-1; weak D call: TRBD1 (5 bases). Trimming removed 1 base at V and 10 bases at J, with 11 bases between. The germline CDR1 and CDR2 sequences are SGHTA and FQGNSA. The CDR3 is 13 amino acids. In DNA form, the CDR3 reads TGTGCCAGCAGCTTAGAATCGACAGTCGAGCAGTTCTTC. It yields the protein CASSLESTVEQFF. Supplemented by reference TRBV7-2 and TRBJ2-1, the full variable domain reads GAGVSQSPSNKVTEKGKDVELRCDPISGHTALYWYRQSLGQGLEFLIYFQGNSAPDKSGLPSDRFSAERTGGSVSTLTIQRTQQEDSAVYLCASSLESTVEQFFGPGTRLTVL.

In this sample, this clonotype turned up a few times. This chain connects TRBV7-9 to TRBJ2-7, with D unresolved. The CDR3 totals 14 residues. V was trimmed by 6 bases and J by 3 bases, leaving 15 bases between them. The germline V gene encodes CDR1 SEHNR and CDR2 FQNEAQ (reference sequence). The CDR3 here is CASSYPPVNYEQYF. The CDR3 nucleotides read TGTGCCAGCAGTTACCCCCCCGTGAACTACGAGCAGTACTTC.

This clonotype was seen repeatedly, ten times or more. The CDR3 DNA follows: TGTGCCAGCAGTTCCCCCCCGACTAGCGGGAAAGAGACCCAGTACTTC. This gives the protein CASSSPPTSGKETQYF. The J gene is TRBJ2-5, the V gene TRBV27, with 11 positions matching TRBD2. From germline, CDR1 is MNHEY and CDR2 SMNVEV (reference sequence). This CDR3 has 16 amino acids. The V gene end was trimmed by 4 bases and the J gene end by 3 bases; junction bases not matched to a gene: 7.

This chain connects TRBV27 to TRBJ2-3; TRBD1 matches 7 bases. Germline V CDR1 and CDR2: MNHEY, SMNVEV (reference sequence). Losses at the gene ends were 1 base for V and 1 base for J; bases not matched to a gene: 8. CDR3 length: 17 amino acids. CDR3 protein: CASSLYSRTGGTDTQYF. CDR3 nucleotides: TGTGCCAGCAGTTTATATTCGCGGACAGGCGGCACAGATACGCAGTATTTT.

This clonotype occurred a few times. V gene TRBV4-3 combines with J gene TRBJ1-3, with unresolved D. Germline CDR1 LGHNA, CDR2 YSLEER. CDR3 length equals 16 residues. V was cut by 1 base and J by 0 bases, with 10 bases left in between. The CDR3: CASSQGVMDSGNTIYF. The CDR3 DNA follows: TGCGCCAGCAGCCAAGGGGTCATGGACTCTGGAAACACCATATATTTT.

The chain uses TRBV7-9 and TRBJ1-2; tentatively, D is TRBD1 (5 bases). Germline V gives CDR1 SEHNR, CDR2 FQNEAQ (reference sequence). V shed 2 bases and J shed 7 bases, with 11 bases lying between them. The CDR3 runs to 13 residues. In DNA, the CDR3 is TGTGCCAGCAGCTTATTCAGGGAGGCTGGCTACACCTTC. Translation: CASSLFREAGYTF. The variable domain in full, completed from reference TRBV7-9 and TRBJ1-2, reads DTGVSQNPRHKITKRGQNVTFRCDPISEHNRLYWYRQTLGQGPEFLTYFQNEAQLEKSRLLSDRFSAERPKGSFSTLEIQRTEQGDSAMYLCASSLFREAGYTFGSGTRLTVV.

The chain combines TRBV5-1 with TRBJ2-7, with D hard to call. The CDR3 totals 10 residues. V lost 5 bases to trimming and J lost 7 bases, with 7 bases between them. Germline-derived CDR1 and CDR2 are SGHRS and YFSETQ. The CDR3 bases are TGCGCCAGCAGAGTCAGTGAGCAGTACTTC. Translating gives CASRVSEQYF.

This sequence joins TRBV4-3 and TRBJ2-2; D is uncertain. The CDR3 is made up of 16 amino acids. CDR1 is LGHNA, CDR2 YSLEER, per germline. V was shortened by 0 bases and J by 0 bases, with 8 bases between the two germline ends. The CDR3 sequence is CASSQDARPNTGELFF. The CDR3 bases are TGCGCCAGCAGCCAAGATGCGCGGCCGAACACCGGGGAGCTGTTTTTT.